This TCR beta chain was recorded in a study of OX40 agonist ivuxolimab in advanced cancers. Study-wide results and limits: In general, CD8+ T cells held more expanded clones than CD4+ did, on average. Researchers did not determine the expanded peripheral T cells' antigen specificity.

TCRdb's table, derived via immunoSEQ multiplex PCR, lists solely in-frame clones and lacks some. The data contain tens of thousands of clones, 80% to 90% of them singletons. The germline V gene encodes CDR1 SNHLY and CDR2 FYNNEI. The CDR3 is made up of 14 amino acids. V was clipped by 6 bases and J by 2 bases, with 13 bases between them. Exclusion applied to patients with autoimmune disease history or systemic immunosuppression. A word on this clone: Antigen: not known.

The receptor was derived from an adult with an advanced solid tumor such as melanoma, head and neck, liver or kidney cancer. This sequence joins TRBV2 and TRBJ1-1, with D possibly matching TRBD1 (5 bases). Sequenced here: CD4+ or CD8+ T cells sorted from blood, sampled in a trial of the OX40 agonist ivuxolimab. In nucleotides, the CDR3 is TGTGCCAGCAGGGGGTTGGGGGGAAACACTGAAGCTTTCTTT. Its translation is CASRGLGGNTEAFF.